Shown below are 20 T cell receptor beta chains from a single sample sequenced in a study of beta chain features in type 1 diabetes. Study-level findings and limits: TCRB CDR3 length was moderately but significantly reduced in all four CD4+ subsets of Type 1 diabetes patients.

TCRB transcripts that were expressed got sequenced, as all of the isolated RNA had been reverse transcribed. Produced via immunoSEQ multiplex PCR; TCRdb's table is partial and in-frame only. The data hold more than 250,000 clones, with about 20% observed a single time. Their cognate antigens are unknown. Sequencing was done on a sample of naive CD4+ T cells from blood. The receptors were sampled from a woman in her 40s with type 1 diabetes.

The genes are TRBV6-4 and TRBJ2-1; tentatively, D is TRBD1 (7 bases). V was cut by 4 bases and J by 7 bases, with 8 bases left in between. CDR3 size: 12 residues. Looked up from germline, CDR1 is MRHNA and CDR2 is SNTAGT. CDR3 bases: TGTGCCAGCAGTGCAGGGGGGAATGAGCAGTTCTTC. This encodes CASSAGGNEQFF.

This clone was detected a few times. This chain links TRBV29-1 with TRBJ1-5; D unclear. Germline V gives CDR1 SQVTM, CDR2 ANQGSEA. With 5 bases removed from V and 7 bases from J, the gap between germline ends came to 15 bases. CDR3 length: 13 amino acids. CDR3 bases: TGCAGCGTTATATCTGGGCCGGGACAGCCCCAGCATTTT. This sequence encodes CSVISGPGQPQHF.

A few counts support this clone. J is TRBJ1-1 and V is TRBV29-1; no reliable D call. In germline, CDR1 is SQVTM, CDR2 ANQGSEA. V gave up 7 bases and J gave up 0 bases, with 3 bases separating them. CDR3 length equals 10 residues. CDR3 loop: CSALNTEAFF. The CDR3 region has the DNA TGCAGCGCGTTGAACACTGAAGCTTTCTTT.

The genes are TRBV6-6 and TRBJ2-1; 12 positions match TRBD1. Germline lookup yields CDR1 MNHNY and CDR2 SVGAGI (reference sequence). This CDR3 region has 16 residues. V lost 6 bases to trimming and J lost 7 bases; unmatched junction nucleotides: 10. CDR3 sequence reads: CASSTQGTGGTNEQFF. The CDR3 DNA reads as TGTGCCAGCAGCACCCAAGGGACAGGGGGCACGAATGAGCAGTTCTTC.

The J gene is TRBJ2-7, the V gene TRBV4-1, with D maybe TRBD2 (7 bases). The V and J ends lost 3 bases and 2 bases respectively, with 11 bases between them. The CDR3 contains 14 residues. Germline CDR1 is MGHRA and CDR2 is YSYEKL. Here the CDR3 DNA reads TGCGCCAGCAGCCAGGCGGGGGACACCTACGAGCAGTACTTC. Translated: CASSQAGDTYEQYF.

The V and J genes are TRBV7-9 and TRBJ1-3, with a tentative D call TRBD1 (6 bases). V shed 5 bases and J shed 6 bases, with 11 bases lying between them. Germline V CDR1 and CDR2: SEHNR, FQNEAQ (reference sequence). The CDR3 spans 13 residues. CDR3 loop: CASSLQGLNTIYF. In DNA form, the CDR3 reads TGTGCCAGCAGCCTACAGGGTTTAAACACCATATATTTT.

V and J are TRBV2 and TRBJ2-4; D is possibly TRBD2 (5 bases). This CDR3 has 15 residues. Germline CDR1 is SNHLY and CDR2 is FYNNEI. Trimming removed 6 bases at V and 3 bases at J, with 15 bases between. The CDR3 is CASRGQRPDKNIQYF. The DNA for the CDR3 is TGTGCCAGCAGAGGCCAGCGGCCGGACAAAAACATTCAGTACTTC.

This clone was recorded a few times. This chain uses TRBV5-4 with TRBJ1-2; a weak D match, TRBD1 (6 bases). The CDR3 is 14 amino acids. V was shortened by 1 base and J by 9 bases, with 16 bases between the two germline ends. CDR1 and CDR2 from the germline V gene are SGHNT and YYREEE (reference sequence). The CDR3 DNA follows: TGTGCCAGCAGCTTGAGGGGGACGGTAGAGAGCTACACCTTC. It codes for CASSLRGTVESYTF.

The table lists this clone with a few counts. The chain carries TRBV7-9 and TRBJ1-5; 9 bases match TRBD1. The CDR3 length is 14 residues. The V segment lost 7 bases and the J segment 7 bases; nucleotides outside the gene matches: 8. Germline CDR1 and CDR2: SEHNR and FQNEAQ (reference sequence). The chain's CDR3 is CASTGQGLVQPQHF. The CDR3 nucleotides read TGTGCCAGCACCGGACAGGGGCTTGTCCAGCCCCAGCATTTT.

A few counts support this clone. The chain recombines TRBV2 with TRBJ1-1; D is unclear. The CDR3 totals 13 residues. With 8 bases removed from V and 3 bases from J, the gap between germline ends came to 13 bases. Germline V lookup: CDR1 SNHLY, CDR2 FYNNEI. The DNA for the CDR3 is TGTGCCAGCCTTGACAATGGCGACACTGAAGCTTTCTTT. Residues: CASLDNGDTEAFF.

The chain combines TRBV11-2 with TRBJ1-5, with no clear D. The CDR3 contains 13 residues. CDR1 is SGHAT and CDR2 is FQNNGV in the germline V gene. The ends were cut back, 5 bases at V and 9 bases at J, with 14 bases in the middle. CDR3 DNA sequence: TGTGCCAGCAGCCCGACCGAGGAGGGGCCCCAGCATTTT. This codes for CASSPTEEGPQHF.

The chain carries TRBV13 and TRBJ1-2; D gene unclear. The CDR3 has 12 residues. The V end lost 1 base, the J end lost 5 bases, and 5 bases lay between the germline ends. Germline values: CDR1 PRHDT, CDR2 FYEKMQ (reference sequence). This chain's CDR3 is CASSLVKYGYTF. CDR3 coding DNA: TGTGCCAGCAGCTTAGTCAAATATGGCTACACCTTC.

This clone was seen a handful of times. The V and J genes are TRBV6-5 and TRBJ2-6; the D is unclear. V was shortened by 5 bases and J by 4 bases, with 3 bases between the two germline ends. In germline, CDR1 is MNHEY, CDR2 SVGAGI. This CDR3 is 12 amino acids long. For the CDR3, the DNA is TGTGCCAGCAGTCTCGGGGCCAACGTCCTGACTTTC. This codes for CASSLGANVLTF.

The chain is built from TRBV28 and TRBJ1-1, with a weak D call TRBD1 (6 bases). This CDR3 is built from 13 residues. Trimming left V 3 bases short and J 6 bases short, with 11 bases between. Germline values: CDR1 MDHEN, CDR2 SYDVKM. The CDR3 protein is CASSLGGGAEAFF. DNA of the CDR3: TGTGCCAGCAGTTTGGGAGGGGGGGCTGAAGCTTTCTTT.

This clone was seen a few times. This chain uses TRBV6-6 with TRBJ1-2, with D possibly TRBD1 on 5 matching bases. This CDR3 comprises 14 residues. V was cut by 5 bases and J by 6 bases, with 16 bases left in between. Germline CDR1 is MNHNY and CDR2 is SVGAGI (reference sequence). In DNA form, the CDR3 reads TGTGCCAGCAGTGATACCGGGACTTATGATGGCTACACCTTC. This sequence encodes CASSDTGTYDGYTF.

This clone was counted between two and nine times. V usage is TRBV29-1 and J usage is TRBJ1-1, with 8 bases fitting TRBD1. V lost 7 bases to trimming and J lost 5 bases; unmatched junction nucleotides: 3. The CDR3 is 11 amino acids. The germline V gene encodes CDR1 SQVTM and CDR2 ANQGSEA. The CDR3 nucleotides read TGCAGCGGACGACAGGGGACTGAAGCTTTCTTT. Translated, it gives CSGRQGTEAFF. Supplemented by reference TRBV29-1 and TRBJ1-1, the full variable domain reads SAVISQKPSRDICQRGTSLTIQCQVDSQVTMMFWYRQQPGQSLTLIATANQGSEATYESGFVIDKFPISRPNLTFSTLTVSNMSPEDSSIYLCSGRQGTEAFFGQGTRLTVV.

This clone was observed a handful of times. The chain links TRBV28 to TRBJ2-7; perhaps TRBD2 as D (6 bases). Deletions cut 5 bases from V and 2 bases from J, with 19 bases between. This CDR3 contains 16 residues. The germline gives CDR1 MDHEN, CDR2 SYDVKM. The CDR3 loop reads CASSPALDAGPYEQYF. CDR3 bases: TGTGCCAGCAGTCCTGCCTTAGATGCGGGGCCCTACGAGCAGTACTTC.

This clone was seen a handful of times. The chain carries TRBV11-2 and TRBJ1-2; D may be TRBD1 (5 bases). Germline V gene data show CDR1 as SGHAT and CDR2 as FQNNGV. With 5 bases removed from V and 5 bases from J, the gap between germline ends came to 12 bases. The CDR3 covers 13 residues. The CDR3 region is CASSAAGGYGYTF. The CDR3 nucleotides read TGTGCCAGCAGCGCCGCGGGGGGTTATGGCTACACCTTC.

The CDR3 DNA is TGCGCCAGCAGCTTGGAGACAGGACCCGGGACTGAAGCTTTCTTT. Its translation: CASSLETGPGTEAFF. The chain employs TRBV5-1 and TRBJ1-1, with D maybe TRBD1 (6 bases). The germline CDR1 and CDR2 sequences are SGHRS and YFSETQ. Trimming cost V 0 bases and J 5 bases, with 14 bases left between them. The CDR3 is made up of 15 amino acids.

This clone was counted only a few times. V usage is TRBV19 and J usage is TRBJ2-5; TRBD1 agrees at 9 bases. The CDR3 runs to 12 residues. The V segment lost 8 bases and the J segment 5 bases; nucleotides outside the gene matches: 3. The germline gives CDR1 LNHDA, CDR2 SQIVND (reference sequence). CDR3 loop: CASDDRGETQYF. Here the CDR3 DNA reads TGTGCCAGTGATGACAGGGGGGAGACCCAGTACTTC.